This TCR beta chain was captured by sequencing in a study of blood T cells in healthy people across ages. Together with a sample-barcoded 5' primer, a J-beta primer mix was included in a second PCR lasting about 7 to 11 cycles. TCRdb redid the calling of the 5' RACE reads with MiXCR, one entry per CDR3 protein. The table shows hundreds of thousands of distinct CDR3 sequences, with approximately 31% occurring only once. Trimming removed 6 bases at V and 0 bases at J, with 12 bases between. Looked up from germline, CDR1 is SGHVS and CDR2 is FNYEAQ. This CDR3 comprises 15 residues. The chain uses TRBV7-6 and TRBJ2-1; D is perhaps TRBD1 or TRBD2 (5 bases each). Sequencing input: blood. The TCR sequence derives from a woman older than 75 in good health. The CDR3 DNA follows: TGTGCCAGCAGTGGGGACGGCAGCTCCTACAATGAGCAGTTCTTC. Translating gives CASSGDGSSYNEQFF.